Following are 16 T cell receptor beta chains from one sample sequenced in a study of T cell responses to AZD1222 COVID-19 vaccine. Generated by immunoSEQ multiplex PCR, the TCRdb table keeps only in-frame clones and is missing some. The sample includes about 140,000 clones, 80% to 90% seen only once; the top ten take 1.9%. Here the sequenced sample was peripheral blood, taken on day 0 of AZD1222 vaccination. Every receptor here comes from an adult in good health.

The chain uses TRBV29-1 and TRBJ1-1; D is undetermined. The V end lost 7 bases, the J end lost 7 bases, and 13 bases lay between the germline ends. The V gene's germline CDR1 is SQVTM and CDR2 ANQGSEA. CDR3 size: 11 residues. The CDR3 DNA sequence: TGCAGCGCACGAGGGAGTAGTGAAGCTTTCTTT. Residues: CSARGSSEAFF.

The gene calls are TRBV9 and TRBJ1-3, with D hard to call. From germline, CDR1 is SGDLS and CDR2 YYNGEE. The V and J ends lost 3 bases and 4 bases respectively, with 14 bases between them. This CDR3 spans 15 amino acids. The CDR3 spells CASSATSTQGNTIYF. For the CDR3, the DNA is TGTGCCAGCAGCGCGACTTCTACTCAGGGAAACACCATATATTTT. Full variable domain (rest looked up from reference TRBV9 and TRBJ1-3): DSGVTQTPKHLITATGQRVTLRCSPRSGDLSVYWYQQSLDQGLQFLIQYYNGEERAKGNILERFSAQQFPDLHSELNLSSLELGDSALYFCASSATSTQGNTIYFGEGSWLTVV.

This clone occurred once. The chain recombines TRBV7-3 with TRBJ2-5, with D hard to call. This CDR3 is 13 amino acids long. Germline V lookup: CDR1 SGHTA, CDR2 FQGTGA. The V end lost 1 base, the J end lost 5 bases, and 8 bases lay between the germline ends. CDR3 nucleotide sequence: TGTGCCAGCAGCTTAATTTATGGCGAGACCCAGTACTTC. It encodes CASSLIYGETQYF.

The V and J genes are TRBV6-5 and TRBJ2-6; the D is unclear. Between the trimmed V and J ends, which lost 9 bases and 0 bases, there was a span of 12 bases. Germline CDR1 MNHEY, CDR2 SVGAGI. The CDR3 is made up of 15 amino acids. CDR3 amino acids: CASRVKSSGANVLTF. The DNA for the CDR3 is TGTGCCAGTAGGGTTAAGAGCTCTGGGGCCAACGTCCTGACTTTC.

The CDR3 spells CASTPTMGDFKEQYF. CDR3 bases: TGCGCCAGCACCCCTACTATGGGGGACTTCAAAGAGCAGTACTTC. The chain joins TRBV10-1 to TRBJ2-7; D is perhaps TRBD2 (6 bases). This CDR3 region has 15 residues. Germline-derived CDR1 and CDR2 are WNHNN and SYGVQD (reference sequence). The V gene lost 7 bases and the J gene lost 7 bases, with 23 bases spanning the gap.

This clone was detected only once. In DNA form, the CDR3 reads TGTGCCAGCAGCTACAGGGTCTCGACGGGTGGCTACACCTTC. Translated, it gives CASSYRVSTGGYTF. The chain carries TRBV28 and TRBJ1-2, with D possibly TRBD1 on 6 matching bases. There are 14 residues in the CDR3. V was pared by 6 bases and J by 7 bases, with 18 bases between. CDR1 is MDHEN, CDR2 SYDVKM, per germline.

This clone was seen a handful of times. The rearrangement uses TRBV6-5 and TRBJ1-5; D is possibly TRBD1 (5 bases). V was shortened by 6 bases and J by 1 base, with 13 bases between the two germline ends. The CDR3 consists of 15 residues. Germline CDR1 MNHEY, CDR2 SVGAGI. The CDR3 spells CASSPQGQSNQPQHF. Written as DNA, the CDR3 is TGTGCCAGCAGCCCCCAGGGTCAAAGCAATCAGCCCCAGCATTTT.

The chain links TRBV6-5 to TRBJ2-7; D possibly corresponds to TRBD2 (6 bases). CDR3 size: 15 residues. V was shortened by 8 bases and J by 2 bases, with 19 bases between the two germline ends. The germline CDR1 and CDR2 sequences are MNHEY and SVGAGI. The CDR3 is CASSYAAGRTYEQYF. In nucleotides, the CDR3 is TGTGCCAGCTCATATGCTGCCGGGAGAACCTACGAGCAGTACTTC.

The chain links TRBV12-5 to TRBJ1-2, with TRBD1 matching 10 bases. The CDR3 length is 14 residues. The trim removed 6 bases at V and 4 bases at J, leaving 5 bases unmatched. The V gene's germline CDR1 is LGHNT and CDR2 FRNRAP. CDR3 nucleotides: TGTGCTAGTGGCAGGGACAGGGGCATCTATGGCTACACCTTC. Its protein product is CASGRDRGIYGYTF.

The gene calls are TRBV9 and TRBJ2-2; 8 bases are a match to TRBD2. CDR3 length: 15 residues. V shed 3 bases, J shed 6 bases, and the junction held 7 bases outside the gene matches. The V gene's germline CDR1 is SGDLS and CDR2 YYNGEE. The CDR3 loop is CASSGRTSRAGELFF. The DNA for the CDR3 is TGTGCCAGCAGCGGGCGGACTAGCAGGGCCGGGGAGCTGTTTTTT.

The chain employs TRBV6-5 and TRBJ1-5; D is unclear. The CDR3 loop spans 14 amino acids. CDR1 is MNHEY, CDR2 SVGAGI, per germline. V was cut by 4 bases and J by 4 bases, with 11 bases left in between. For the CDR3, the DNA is TGTGCCAGCAGTTTATTTTCCGGAAATCAGCCCCAGCATTTT. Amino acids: CASSLFSGNQPQHF.

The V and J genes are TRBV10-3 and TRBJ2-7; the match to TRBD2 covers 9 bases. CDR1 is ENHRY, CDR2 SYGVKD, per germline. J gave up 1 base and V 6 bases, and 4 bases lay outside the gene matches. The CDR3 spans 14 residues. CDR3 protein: CAISRTSGSYEQYF. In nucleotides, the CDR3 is TGTGCCATCAGCCGCACTAGCGGGTCCTACGAGCAGTACTTC.

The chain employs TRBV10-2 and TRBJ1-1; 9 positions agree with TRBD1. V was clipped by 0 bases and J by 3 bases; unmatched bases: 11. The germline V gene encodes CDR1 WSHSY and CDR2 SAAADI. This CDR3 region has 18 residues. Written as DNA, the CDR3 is TGCGCCAGCAGTGAGTCGGCCCGGGACAGGGAGAGATACACTGAAGCTTTCTTT. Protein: CASSESARDRERYTEAFF.

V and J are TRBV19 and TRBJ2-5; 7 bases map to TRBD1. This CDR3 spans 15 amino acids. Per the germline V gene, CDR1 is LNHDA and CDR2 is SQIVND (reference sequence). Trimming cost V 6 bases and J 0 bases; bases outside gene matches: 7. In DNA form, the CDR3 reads TGTGCCAGTAGCTCCATGACAGGGAACCAAGAGACCCAGTACTTC. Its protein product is CASSSMTGNQETQYF. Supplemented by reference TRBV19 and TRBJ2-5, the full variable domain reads DGGITQSPKYLFRKEGQNVTLSCEQNLNHDAMYWYRQDPGQGLRLIYYSQIVNDFQKGDIAEGYSVSREKKESFPLTVTSAQKNPTAFYLCASSSMTGNQETQYFGPGTRLLVL.

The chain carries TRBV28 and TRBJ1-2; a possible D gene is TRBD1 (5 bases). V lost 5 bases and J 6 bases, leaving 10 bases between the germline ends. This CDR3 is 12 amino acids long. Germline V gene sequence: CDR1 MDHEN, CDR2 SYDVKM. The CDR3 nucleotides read TGTGCCAGCAGTGTGGGACTCCATGGCTACACCTTC. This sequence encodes CASSVGLHGYTF.

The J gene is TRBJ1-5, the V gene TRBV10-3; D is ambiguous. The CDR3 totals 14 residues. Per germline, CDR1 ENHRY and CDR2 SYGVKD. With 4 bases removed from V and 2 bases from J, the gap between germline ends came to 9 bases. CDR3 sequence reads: CAISASGGNQPQHF. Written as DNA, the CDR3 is TGTGCCATCAGTGCCAGCGGGGGCAATCAGCCCCAGCATTTT.